A single sample gave rise to the 17 T cell receptor beta chains below, sequenced in a study of T cell repertoires in cytomegalovirus infection. TCRdb ran MiXCR on the reads and lists one entry per CDR3 protein. Of roughly 310,000 distinct CDR3 sequences in the sample, under 35% were seen once. What these receptors recognize is not known. The sample in question was cultured PBMCs, obtained from culture after CMV antigen stimulation. The receptors were gathered from a human donor in good health (CMV status not recorded). Some clones in this sample may be carry-over from other donors' samples.

There are a few counts of this clonotype. The chain couples TRBV28 to TRBJ1-6; a weak D match, TRBD1 (5 bases). This CDR3 region has 17 residues. Trimming cost V 3 bases and J 0 bases, with 12 bases left between them. Per germline, CDR1 MDHEN and CDR2 SYDVKM. CDR3 sequence (DNA): TGTGCCAGCAGTTTCCGGGACCGGAGCTCCTATAATTCACCCCTCCACTTT. Protein sequence: CASSFRDRSSYNSPLHF.

This clonotype was detected many times. The rearrangement joins TRBV7-2 to TRBJ2-1; D is tentatively TRBD1 or TRBD2 (6 bases each). Germline loops: CDR1 SGHTA, CDR2 FQGNSA. V was trimmed by 4 bases and J by 2 bases, leaving 33 bases between them. This CDR3 is 22 amino acids long. This chain's CDR3 is CASSSRGGGPTGKGVAYNEQFF. The CDR3 nucleotides read TGTGCCAGCAGCTCCCGGGGAGGAGGGCCTACAGGAAAGGGGGTGGCCTACAATGAGCAGTTCTTC.

The chain has TRBV12-3 or TRBV12-4 and TRBJ2-3, with 11 bases lining up with TRBD2. V lost 5 bases and J lost 4; bases outside the gene matches: 8. The CDR3 spans 16 residues. As DNA, the CDR3 is TGTGCCAGCAGTCTCGGCGGGACTAGCGGATCAGATACGCAGTATTTT. Residues: CASSLGGTSGSDTQYF.

The chain carries TRBV6-1 and TRBJ1-5, with TRBD1 identical over 9 bases. J gave up 2 bases and V 2 bases, and 7 bases lay outside the gene matches. Germline V gene sequence: CDR1 MNHNS, CDR2 SASEGT. This CDR3 has 17 residues. CDR3 nucleotides: TGTGCCAGCAGTGAAAGTCTCTGGACAGGGGGCAATCAGCCCCAGCATTTT. The encoded protein is CASSESLWTGGNQPQHF.

A few counts support this clonotype. The chain has TRBV28 and TRBJ2-7; D remains unclear. Trimming removed 4 bases at V and 2 bases at J, with 18 bases between. Germline V lookup: CDR1 MDHEN, CDR2 SYDVKM. The CDR3 covers 16 residues. The CDR3 coding sequence is TGTGCCAGCAGTTCAAACAGTCCCCCAAGCCCCTACGAGCAGTACTTC. It yields the protein CASSSNSPPSPYEQYF.

The rearrangement links TRBV5-1 to TRBJ2-1, with a weak D call TRBD1 (5 bases). In germline, CDR1 is SGHRS, CDR2 YFSETQ. Trimming shortened V by 3 bases and J by 9 bases, and 13 bases separated the two germline ends. This CDR3 is built from 13 residues. This CDR3 reads CASSSNGATEQFF. The CDR3 region has the DNA TGCGCCAGCAGCTCCAATGGGGCGACTGAGCAGTTCTTC.

The chain recombines TRBV7-2 with TRBJ1-2; a possible D gene is TRBD1 (5 bases). Germline values: CDR1 SGHTA, CDR2 FQGNSA. V was pared by 1 base and J by 3 bases, with 12 bases between. This CDR3 contains 15 residues. The CDR3 region has the DNA TGTGCCAGCAGCTTAGATCGGTCGGGGGACTATGGCTACACCTTC. Its protein is CASSLDRSGDYGYTF. The full variable domain, rest sourced from reference TRBV7-2 and TRBJ1-2, is GAGVSQSPSNKVTEKGKDVELRCDPISGHTALYWYRQSLGQGLEFLIYFQGNSAPDKSGLPSDRFSAERTGGSVSTLTIQRTQQEDSAVYLCASSLDRSGDYGYTFGSGTRLTVV.

This clonotype was observed a few times. V and J are TRBV12-3 or TRBV12-4 and TRBJ1-4, with TRBD1 matching over 7 bases. V trimming: 8 bases; J trimming: 1 base; junction bases outside the gene matches: 7. The CDR3 contains 15 residues. The CDR3 DNA reads TGTGCCAGCGTTACTTCAGGGGGAACTAATGAAAAACTGTTTTTT. Its translation: CASVTSGGTNEKLFF.

CDR3 nucleotides: TGTGCCAACTCTTTGGGGGGGACGGAGCCCTACGAGCAGTACTTC. It codes for CANSLGGTEPYEQYF. V is TRBV7-3 and J is TRBJ2-7; 7 bases match TRBD2. The V and J ends lost 10 bases and 2 bases, in that order; junction bases with no gene match: 14. The CDR3 is made up of 15 amino acids. Germline CDR1 SGHTA, CDR2 FQGTGA.

This clonotype was observed a single time. V usage is TRBV2 and J usage is TRBJ1-5; D unresolved. Per germline, CDR1 SNHLY and CDR2 FYNNEI. This CDR3 spans 14 amino acids. V lost 4 bases to trimming and J lost 0 bases, with 7 bases between them. This CDR3 is CASSGVYSNQPQHF. CDR3 in DNA: TGTGCCAGCAGTGGGGTTTATAGCAATCAGCCCCAGCATTTT.

This clonotype was counted ten times or more. The V and J genes are TRBV7-9 and TRBJ1-4; TRBD1 matches at 10 bases. Trimming at V came to 5 bases and at J to 8 bases, leaving 8 bases not matched to a gene. The CDR3 extends over 15 amino acids. The V gene's germline CDR1 is SEHNR and CDR2 FQNEAQ (reference sequence). The CDR3 DNA reads TGTGCCAGCAGCGCACGGACAGGGGGGAGAGAAAAACTGTTTTTT. This codes for CASSARTGGREKLFF.

The chain carries TRBV6-1 and TRBJ1-1; 8 bases match TRBD1. The junction had 6 bases not matched to a gene; V was cut back by 5 bases and J by 1 base. The CDR3 runs to 15 residues. Germline CDR1 and CDR2: MNHNS and SASEGT. The CDR3 here is CASSQTGAQNTEAFF. The CDR3 DNA is TGTGCCAGCAGTCAGACAGGGGCTCAGAACACTGAAGCTTTCTTT.

This chain links TRBV7-2 with TRBJ2-7; 9 positions agree with TRBD2. This CDR3 has 15 amino acids. Germline CDR1 reads SGHTA; CDR2 reads FQGNSA. V lost 5 bases to trimming and J lost 4 bases; unmatched junction nucleotides: 9. CDR3 in DNA: TGTGCCAGCAGCGCCGCGGGGGGGGCTCATTACGAGCAGTACTTC. As protein: CASSAAGGAHYEQYF.

This clonotype was observed a few times. DNA for the CDR3: TGTGCCAGCAGTGCCGGGGGGGCTGGCACAGATACGCAGTATTTT. This gives the protein CASSAGGAGTDTQYF. V is TRBV7-9 and J is TRBJ2-3, with TRBD2 matching over 8 bases. Germline V CDR1 and CDR2: SEHNR, FQNEAQ (reference sequence). This CDR3 is 15 amino acids long. The V segment lost 6 bases and the J segment 1 base; nucleotides outside the gene matches: 6.

Remarks on this clonotype: This may be a read error, as it is one base from a much larger clone. This chain connects TRBV11-1 to TRBJ2-3, with a weak D call TRBD2 (5 bases). Trimming shortened V by 5 bases and J by 0 bases, and 9 bases separated the two germline ends. The germline gives CDR1 SGHAT, CDR2 FQDESV (reference sequence). This CDR3 contains 14 residues. The CDR3 sequence is CASSGRTSTDTQYF. The CDR3 nucleotides read TGTGCCAGCAGCGGCCGGACTAGCACAGATACGCAGTATTTT.

The chain uses TRBV19 and TRBJ1-5; the D gene is possibly TRBD1 (5 bases). The CDR3 loop spans 14 amino acids. Trimming took 3 bases from V and 3 from J, leaving 9 bases between them. Germline CDR1 reads LNHDA; CDR2 reads SQIVND (reference sequence). The CDR3 DNA reads as TGTGCCAGTAGTATTAGGGGATTCAATCAGCCCCAGCATTTT. This translates into CASSIRGFNQPQHF. The variable domain in full, with the rest retrieved from reference TRBV19 and TRBJ1-5, is DGGITQSPKYLFRKEGQNVTLSCEQNLNHDAMYWYRQDPGQGLRLIYYSQIVNDFQKGDIAEGYSVSREKKESFPLTVTSAQKNPTAFYLCASSIRGFNQPQHFGDGTRLSIL.

The chain combines TRBV20-1 with TRBJ2-1; 12 bases align to TRBD2. The ends lost 3 bases at V and 8 bases at J; junction bases unmatched: 5. The CDR3 runs 14 residues. CDR1 and CDR2 (germline): DFQATT, SNEGSKA (reference sequence). The CDR3 spells CSASTSGRYDEQFF. CDR3 sequence (DNA): TGCAGTGCTAGTACTAGCGGGAGGTACGATGAGCAGTTCTTC.